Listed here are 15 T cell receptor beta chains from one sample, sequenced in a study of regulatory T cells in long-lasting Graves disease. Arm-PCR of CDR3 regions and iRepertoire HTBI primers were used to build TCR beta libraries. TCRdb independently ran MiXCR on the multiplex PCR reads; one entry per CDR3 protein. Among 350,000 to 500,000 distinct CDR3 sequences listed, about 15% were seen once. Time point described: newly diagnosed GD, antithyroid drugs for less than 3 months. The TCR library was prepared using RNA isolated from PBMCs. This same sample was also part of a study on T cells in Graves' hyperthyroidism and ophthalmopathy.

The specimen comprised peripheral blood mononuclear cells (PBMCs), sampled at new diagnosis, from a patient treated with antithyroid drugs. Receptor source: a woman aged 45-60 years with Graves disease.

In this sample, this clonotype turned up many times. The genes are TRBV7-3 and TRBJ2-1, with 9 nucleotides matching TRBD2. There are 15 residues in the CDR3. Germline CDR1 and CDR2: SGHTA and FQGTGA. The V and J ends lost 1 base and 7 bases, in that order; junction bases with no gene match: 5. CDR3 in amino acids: CASSLSLAGYNEQFF. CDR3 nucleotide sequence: TGTGCCAGCAGCTTAAGCCTAGCGGGATATAATGAGCAGTTCTTC.

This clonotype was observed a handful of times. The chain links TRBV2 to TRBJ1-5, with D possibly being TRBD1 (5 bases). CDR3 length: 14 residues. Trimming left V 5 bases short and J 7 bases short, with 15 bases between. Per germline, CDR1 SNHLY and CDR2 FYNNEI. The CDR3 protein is CASSQDTLRQPQHF. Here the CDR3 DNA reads TGTGCCAGCAGTCAGGACACCTTAAGGCAGCCCCAGCATTTT.

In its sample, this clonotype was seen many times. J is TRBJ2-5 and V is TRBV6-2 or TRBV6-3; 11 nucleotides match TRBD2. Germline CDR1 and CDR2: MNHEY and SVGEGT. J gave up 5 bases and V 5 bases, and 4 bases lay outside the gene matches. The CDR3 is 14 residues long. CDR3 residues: CASSTSGSGETQYF. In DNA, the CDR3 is TGTGCCAGCAGTACTAGCGGGAGTGGGGAGACCCAGTACTTC.

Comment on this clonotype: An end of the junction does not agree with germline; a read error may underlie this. The CDR3 nucleotides are TGCGCCAGCAGCCCGAGACAGGACTACAAGCAGTACTTC. This sequence encodes CASSPRQDYKQYF. The J gene is TRBJ2-7, the V gene TRBV5-1; either TRBD1 or TRBD2 may fit D (6 bases each). This CDR3 has 13 amino acids. In germline, CDR1 is SGHRS, CDR2 YFSETQ.

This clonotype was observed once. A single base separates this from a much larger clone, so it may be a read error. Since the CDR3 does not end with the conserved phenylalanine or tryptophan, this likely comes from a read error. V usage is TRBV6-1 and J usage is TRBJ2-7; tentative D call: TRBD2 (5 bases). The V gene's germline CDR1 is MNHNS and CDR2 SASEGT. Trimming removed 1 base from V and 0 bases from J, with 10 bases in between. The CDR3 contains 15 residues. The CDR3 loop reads CASSEGAGTSYEQYL. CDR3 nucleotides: TGTGCCAGCAGTGAAGGGGCGGGCACCTCCTACGAGCAGTACTTA.

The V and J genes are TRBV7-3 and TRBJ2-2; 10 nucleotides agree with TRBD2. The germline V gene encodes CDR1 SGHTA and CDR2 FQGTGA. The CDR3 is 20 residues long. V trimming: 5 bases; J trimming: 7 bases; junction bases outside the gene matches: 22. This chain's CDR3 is CASSGRLWLAGVGHSGELFF. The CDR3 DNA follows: TGTGCCAGCAGCGGCCGTTTGTGGCTAGCGGGAGTAGGTCATAGCGGGGAGCTGTTTTTT.

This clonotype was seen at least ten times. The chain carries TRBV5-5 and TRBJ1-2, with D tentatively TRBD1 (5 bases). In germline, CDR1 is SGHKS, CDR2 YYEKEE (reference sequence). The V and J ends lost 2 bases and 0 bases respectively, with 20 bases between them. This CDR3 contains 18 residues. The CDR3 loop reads CASSFGAGEPTPNYGYTF. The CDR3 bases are TGTGCCAGCAGCTTTGGCGCGGGGGAGCCAACTCCTAACTATGGCTACACCTTC. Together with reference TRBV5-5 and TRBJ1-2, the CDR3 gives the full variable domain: DAGVTQSPTHLIKTRGQQVTLRCSPISGHKSVSWYQQVLGQGPQFIFQYYEKEERGRGNFPDRFSARQFPNYSSELNVNALLLGDSALYLCASSFGAGEPTPNYGYTFGSGTRLTVV.

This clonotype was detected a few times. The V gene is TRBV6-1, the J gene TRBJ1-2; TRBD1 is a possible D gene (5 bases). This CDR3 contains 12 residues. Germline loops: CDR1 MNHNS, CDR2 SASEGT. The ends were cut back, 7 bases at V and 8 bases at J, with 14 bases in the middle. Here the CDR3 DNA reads TGTGCCAGCAAAGAGGGGACGAGCGGCTACACCTTC. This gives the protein CASKEGTSGYTF.

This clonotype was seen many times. CDR3 DNA: TGTGCCAGCAGGACGACACTAAAGTACCAAGAGACCCAGTACTTC. Translated, it gives CASRTTLKYQETQYF. V usage is TRBV27 and J usage is TRBJ2-5; D not certain. The germline gives CDR1 MNHEY, CDR2 SMNVEV (reference sequence). With 6 bases removed from V and 0 bases from J, the gap between germline ends came to 14 bases. This CDR3 spans 15 amino acids.

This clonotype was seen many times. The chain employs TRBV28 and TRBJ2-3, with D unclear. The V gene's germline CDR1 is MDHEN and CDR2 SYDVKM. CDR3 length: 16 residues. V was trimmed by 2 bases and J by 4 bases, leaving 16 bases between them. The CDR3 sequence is CASSLPDSYPADTQYF. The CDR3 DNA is TGTGCCAGCAGTTTACCCGACTCTTACCCCGCAGATACGCAGTATTTT.

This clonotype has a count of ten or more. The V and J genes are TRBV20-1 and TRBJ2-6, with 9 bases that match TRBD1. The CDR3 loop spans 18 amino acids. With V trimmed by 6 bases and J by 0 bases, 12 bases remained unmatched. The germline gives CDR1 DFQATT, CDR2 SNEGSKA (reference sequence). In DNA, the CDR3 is TGCAGTGCCTCACCACGGACAGGGGCCAGCTCTGGGGCCAACGTCCTGACTTTC. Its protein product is CSASPRTGASSGANVLTF.

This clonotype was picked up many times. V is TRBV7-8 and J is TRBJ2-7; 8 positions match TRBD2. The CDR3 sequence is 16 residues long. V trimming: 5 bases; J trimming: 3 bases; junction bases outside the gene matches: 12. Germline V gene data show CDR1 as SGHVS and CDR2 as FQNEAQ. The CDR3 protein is CASSPMEQRENYEQYF. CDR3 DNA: TGTGCCAGCAGCCCCATGGAGCAGCGGGAGAACTACGAGCAGTACTTC.

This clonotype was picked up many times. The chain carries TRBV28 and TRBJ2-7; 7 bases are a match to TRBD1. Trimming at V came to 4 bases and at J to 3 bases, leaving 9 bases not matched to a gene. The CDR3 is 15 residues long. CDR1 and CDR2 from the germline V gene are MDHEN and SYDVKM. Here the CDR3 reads CASSSAGTDNYEQYF. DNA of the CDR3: TGTGCCAGCAGTTCGGCCGGGACAGATAACTACGAGCAGTACTTC.

CDR3 nucleotides: TGTGCCAGCAGCTTGGATGTACGGGAGGTCGGGTACGAGCAGTACTTC. It is translated as CASSLDVREVGYEQYF. The chain links TRBV5-8 to TRBJ2-7; 7 nucleotides align to TRBD2. This CDR3 spans 16 amino acids. V lost 0 bases to trimming and J lost 4 bases; unmatched junction nucleotides: 10. Germline V gene sequence: CDR1 SGHTS, CDR2 YDEGEE. Drawing the rest from reference TRBV5-8 and TRBJ2-7, the complete variable domain is EAGVTQSPTHLIKTRGQQATLRCSPISGHTSVYWYQQALGLGLQFLLWYDEGEERNRGNFPPRFSGRQFPNYSSELNVNALELEDSALYLCASSLDVREVGYEQYFGPGTRLTVT.

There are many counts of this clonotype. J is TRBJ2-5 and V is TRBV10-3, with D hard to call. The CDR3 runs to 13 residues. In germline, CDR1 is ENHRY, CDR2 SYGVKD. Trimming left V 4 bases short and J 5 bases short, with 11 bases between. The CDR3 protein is CAISGDQFETQYF. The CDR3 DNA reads TGTGCCATCAGTGGTGACCAGTTTGAGACCCAGTACTTC.